The present TCR beta chain was sequenced within a study of vaccination effects on CD4 cells after COVID-19. Turning to the study itself: Post-vaccine specimens were collected at a median of 72 days following the second dose.

Antigen-specific CD4+ T cells were expanded (with viral peptide pools) by the ViraFEST assay ahead of sequencing. Culture proceeded for approximately 10 days, and CD4+ T cells were then isolated. All study participants received two doses of BNT162b2 or mRNA-1273 vaccine. None of the vaccinated had previously contracted SARS-CoV-2, and their nucleocapsid antibodies tested negative. Each well held about 2 million PBMC cultured with roughly 9.7 ug/ml peptides and about 10 IU/ml IL-2. About this clone itself: The antigen remains undetermined.

Notes on the study in general: After vaccination of healthy people, only 1 of 255 vaccine-induced clones cross-reacted with common cold coronaviruses.

Profiling relied on immunoSEQ multiplex PCR, and the TCRdb table lists in-frame clones only, not all of them. The table has about 38,000 clones, about 80% seen once. The TCR sequence derives from a human donor who received a COVID-19 vaccine. Some clones in this sample may be carry-over from other donors' samples. Sequencing was performed on CD4+ T cells from PBMCs cultured with HCoV-NL63 spike peptides, taken after COVID-19 vaccination.

Here the CDR3 reads CASERVENIQYF. The CDR3 DNA sequence: TGTGCCAGTGAACGGGTGGAAAACATTCAGTACTTC. The rearrangement joins TRBV7-9 to TRBJ2-4; unclear D gene. Trimming left V 9 bases short and J 5 bases short, with 11 bases between. CDR1 is SEHNR, CDR2 FQNEAQ, per germline (reference sequence). This CDR3 contains 12 residues.